This T cell receptor (beta chain) was sequenced in a study of beta chain features in type 1 diabetes. This clone was found a few times. Its antigen is undetermined. What was sequenced were expressed TCRB transcripts, since all of the isolated RNA had been reverse transcribed. The protocol was immunoSEQ multiplex PCR, while the TCRdb copy is restricted to in-frame clones and leaves out a portion. The sample includes around 280,000 clones, around 16% of them seen just once. CDR3 length: 14 amino acids. Whole-study findings and limits: Reduced insertions and increased deletions marked VDJ junctions in type 1 diabetes patients. Small HLA sub-analyses could not settle whether HLA shapes TCRB rearrangement. Moderately but significantly shorter TCRB CDR3s were found in Type 1 diabetes patients in all four CD4+ subsets.

The sequenced sample consisted of naive CD4+ T cells from blood. The chain employs TRBV21-1 and TRBJ2-5; the table assigns TRBD1, which was not confirmed against the DNA. TRBV21-1 is reported as a pseudogene. This receptor was obtained from a man younger than 35 with type 1 diabetes. The CDR3 DNA reads as TGTGCCAGCAGAACAGGGAAGGGGACGCGGAATCGGTACTTC. Its protein is CASRTGKGTRNRYF.